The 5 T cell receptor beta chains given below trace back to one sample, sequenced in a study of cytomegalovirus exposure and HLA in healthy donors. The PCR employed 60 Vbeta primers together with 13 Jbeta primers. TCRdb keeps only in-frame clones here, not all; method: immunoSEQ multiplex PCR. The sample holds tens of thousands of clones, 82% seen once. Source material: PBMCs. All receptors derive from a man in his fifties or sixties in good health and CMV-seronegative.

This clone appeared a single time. DNA of the CDR3: TGTGCCAGCAGCTTAGGACAGAGGTTGAGGTACCGTTTCACTGAAGCTTTCTTT. Its translation: CASSLGQRLRYRFTEAFF. This chain joins TRBV7-2 and TRBJ1-1; possibly TRBD1 for D (5 bases). This CDR3 is 18 amino acids long. Looked up from germline, CDR1 is SGHTA and CDR2 is FQGNSA. The V end was cut by 1 base, the J end by 4 bases, with 22 bases between.

The CDR3 DNA follows: TGTGCCAGCAGCCGGAGCTCCTACAATGAGCAGTTCTTC. Translation: CASSRSSYNEQFF. This rearrangement joins TRBV27 to TRBJ2-1; D gene ambiguous. CDR1 and CDR2 (germline): MNHEY, SMNVEV (reference sequence). The CDR3 runs 13 residues. V was shortened by 6 bases and J by 0 bases, with 6 bases between the two germline ends.

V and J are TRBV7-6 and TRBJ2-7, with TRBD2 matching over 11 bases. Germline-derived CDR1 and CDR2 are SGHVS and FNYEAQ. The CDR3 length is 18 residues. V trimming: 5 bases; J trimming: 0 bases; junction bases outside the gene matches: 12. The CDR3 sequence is CASSVELAGAMSSYEQYF. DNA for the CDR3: TGTGCCAGCAGCGTCGAACTAGCGGGGGCGATGAGCTCCTACGAGCAGTACTTC.

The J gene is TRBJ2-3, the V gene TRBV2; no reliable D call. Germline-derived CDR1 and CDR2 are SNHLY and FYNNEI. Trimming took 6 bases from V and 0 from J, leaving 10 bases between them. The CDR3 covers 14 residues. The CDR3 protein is CASSRQASTDTQYF. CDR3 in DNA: TGTGCCAGCAGCCGCCAGGCAAGCACAGATACGCAGTATTTT.

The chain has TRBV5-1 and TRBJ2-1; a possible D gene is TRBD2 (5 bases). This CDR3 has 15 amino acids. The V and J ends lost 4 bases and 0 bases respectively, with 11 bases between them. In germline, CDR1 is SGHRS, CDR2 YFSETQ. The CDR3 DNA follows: TGCGCCAGCAGCATGGGGAGTGACTCCTACAATGAGCAGTTCTTC. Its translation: CASSMGSDSYNEQFF.